The next 27 T cell receptor beta chains were all read from a single sample in a study of shared clonotypes between healthy human individuals. Method: immunoSEQ multiplex PCR; TCRdb's copy keeps in-frame clones and lacks some. The sample includes around 2.1 million clones, 93% of them seen just once. The naive CD8 fraction comprised CD45RO-negative cells positively selected for CCR7 and excluded terminally differentiated effector memory CD45RA+ cells. The sequenced material came from naive CD8+ T cells from PBMCs. The receptors were gathered from a man aged 18 to 35 in good health. Some clones in this sample may be carry-over from other donors' samples.

The rearrangement links TRBV27 to TRBJ2-7; no reliable D call. CDR1 MNHEY and CDR2 SMNVEV come from the germline V gene (reference sequence). CDR3 size: 14 residues. The V end lost 5 bases, the J end lost 4 bases, and 15 bases lay between the germline ends. CDR3 residues: CASSLQISGYEQYF. Written as DNA, the CDR3 is TGTGCCAGCAGTCTGCAGATTTCGGGTTACGAGCAGTACTTC.

The rearrangement uses TRBV28 and TRBJ1-1, with D perhaps matching TRBD1 (6 bases). Trimming shortened V by 11 bases and J by 1 base, and 11 bases separated the two germline ends. The CDR3 has 12 amino acids. Germline V gene lookup returns CDR1 MDHEN and CDR2 SYDVKM. CDR3 sequence: CAGQTGNTEAFF. CDR3 in DNA: TGTGCCGGACAGACAGGGAACACTGAAGCTTTCTTT.

The V and J genes are TRBV30 and TRBJ1-1; D ambiguous. Trimming left V 5 bases short and J 5 bases short, with 18 bases between. Germline CDR1 is GTSNPN and CDR2 is SVGIG (reference sequence). CDR3 length: 14 residues. The CDR3 bases are TGTGCCTGGGCAATGACAATCAGGCGAACTGAAGCTTTCTTT. This gives the protein CAWAMTIRRTEAFF.

The chain links TRBV5-1 to TRBJ2-3; D unresolved. CDR1 is SGHRS and CDR2 is YFSETQ in the germline V gene. V was clipped by 2 bases and J by 4 bases, with 11 bases between them. This CDR3 has 14 amino acids. CDR3 nucleotides: TGCGCCAGCAGCTTTTCGTGGGTAGCAGATACGCAGTATTTT. Amino acid sequence: CASSFSWVADTQYF.

The DNA of the CDR3 is TGTGCCAGCAGTGAAGGGGAGGGACATCAGCCCCAGCATTTT. Translated, it gives CASSEGEGHQPQHF. The chain uses TRBV6-1 and TRBJ1-5, with D perhaps TRBD1 (5 bases). The germline CDR1 and CDR2 sequences are MNHNS and SASEGT. V was shortened by 1 base and J by 5 bases, with 9 bases between the two germline ends. The length of the CDR3 is 14 residues.

The genes are TRBV5-4 and TRBJ2-1; D remains unclear. In germline, CDR1 is SGHNT, CDR2 YYREEE (reference sequence). V was cut by 1 base and J by 2 bases, with 13 bases left in between. The CDR3 runs to 16 residues. The CDR3 sequence is CASSLSLADPYNEQFF. CDR3 in DNA: TGTGCCAGCAGCTTGAGTTTGGCTGACCCCTACAATGAGCAGTTCTTC.

This chain connects TRBV11-2 to TRBJ2-1, with D perhaps matching TRBD2 (6 bases). The V end was cut by 1 base, the J end by 4 bases, with 11 bases between. The CDR3 is made up of 15 amino acids. Germline V gives CDR1 SGHAT, CDR2 FQNNGV. The DNA for the CDR3 is TGTGCCAGCAGCTTAGCGGACGGGAGATACAATGAGCAGTTCTTC. Its translation is CASSLADGRYNEQFF.

The rearrangement links TRBV9 to TRBJ2-5; 7 bases align to TRBD1. Germline values: CDR1 SGDLS, CDR2 YYNGEE. The CDR3 contains 14 residues. Unmatched junction bases numbered 8, after V lost 4 bases and J lost 5 bases. The CDR3 here is CASSPQGGRETQYF. Written as DNA, the CDR3 is TGTGCCAGCAGCCCCCAAGGGGGCCGGGAGACCCAGTACTTC.

The rearrangement uses TRBV15 and TRBJ2-7, with TRBD1 identical over 10 bases. Germline V gene lookup returns CDR1 LNHNV and CDR2 YYDKDF (reference sequence). Trimming cost V 6 bases and J 3 bases; bases outside gene matches: 8. This CDR3 has 15 amino acids. CDR3 DNA sequence: TGTGCCACCAGTCCAGGGACAGGGGCGAACTACGAGCAGTACTTC. It codes for CATSPGTGANYEQYF.

The chain links TRBV6-5 to TRBJ1-2; D gene uncertain. This CDR3 contains 15 residues. CDR1 and CDR2 from the germline V gene are MNHEY and SVGAGI. V lost 4 bases and J 2 bases, leaving 14 bases between the germline ends. CDR3 region: CASSSSEAGNYGYTF. The CDR3, as DNA: TGTGCCAGCAGTTCCTCGGAAGCAGGAAACTATGGCTACACCTTC.

This clone showed up just a few times. The chain has TRBV25-1 and TRBJ1-1; TRBD1 matches at 8 bases. Germline CDR1 and CDR2: MGHDK and SYGVNS. V gave up 4 bases and J gave up 12 bases; unmatched junction bases: 4. The CDR3 spans 11 residues. Written as DNA, the CDR3 is TGTGCCAGCAGTGGACAGGGGAAGTCTTTCTTT. It codes for CASSGQGKSFF.

The chain uses TRBV7-9 and TRBJ1-2; no firm D call. CDR3 length equals 13 residues. Germline CDR1 reads SEHNR; CDR2 reads FQNEAQ (reference sequence). Trimming stripped 10 bases from V and 4 bases from J, with 16 bases between. CDR3 DNA: TGTGCCAACCGACTTGGGGAGATCTATGGCTACACCTTC. This translates into CANRLGEIYGYTF.

The J gene is TRBJ2-3, the V gene TRBV7-9, with TRBD2 identical over 14 bases. The length of the CDR3 is 18 residues. The junction had 7 bases not matched to a gene; V was cut back by 4 bases and J by 1 base. Germline V lookup: CDR1 SEHNR, CDR2 FQNEAQ (reference sequence). CDR3 in DNA: TGTGCCAGCAGCTGGGGGGGACTAGCGGGAGCTGGCACAGATACGCAGTATTTT. Its translation is CASSWGGLAGAGTDTQYF.

V is TRBV13 and J is TRBJ1-4; TRBD1 matches at 9 bases. From germline, CDR1 is PRHDT and CDR2 FYEKMQ (reference sequence). The ends lost 5 bases at V and 7 bases at J; junction bases unmatched: 11. The CDR3 runs 16 residues. The CDR3, as DNA: TGTGCCAGCAGCGAAGGGACAGGGTGGGTTCGTGAAAAACTGTTTTTT. This translates into CASSEGTGWVREKLFF.

V and J are TRBV7-9 and TRBJ1-1; the match to TRBD1 covers 10 bases. Losses at the gene ends were 4 bases for V and 11 bases for J; bases not matched to a gene: 4. From germline, CDR1 is SEHNR and CDR2 FQNEAQ (reference sequence). The CDR3 consists of 12 residues. The CDR3 spells CASSSDRGRAFF. For the CDR3, the DNA is TGTGCCAGCAGCTCCGACAGGGGGCGGGCTTTCTTT.

V usage is TRBV4-3 and J usage is TRBJ2-7; perhaps D is TRBD1 or TRBD2 (5 bases each). This CDR3 comprises 16 residues. The germline gives CDR1 LGHNA, CDR2 YSLEER. Between the trimmed V and J ends, which lost 3 bases and 2 bases, there was a span of 17 bases. CDR3 region: CASSQTATEVTYEQYF. The CDR3 DNA follows: TGCGCCAGCAGCCAGACAGCGACGGAGGTCACCTACGAGCAGTACTTC.

The rearrangement links TRBV4-1 to TRBJ2-7; 9 bases are shared with TRBD2. The V gene's germline CDR1 is MGHRA and CDR2 YSYEKL. The length of the CDR3 is 15 residues. V shed 5 bases, J shed 3 bases, and the junction held 8 bases outside the gene matches. The CDR3 DNA reads TGCGCCAGCAGCACCCGGGCGGGAGGGCTCTACGAGCAGTACTTC. Translation gives CASSTRAGGLYEQYF.

This clone appeared a single time. This chain uses TRBV7-9 with TRBJ1-4; TRBD1 agrees at 7 bases. CDR3 length equals 15 residues. J lost 3 bases, V lost 5 bases, and 6 bases had no gene match. Germline assignment: CDR1 SEHNR and CDR2 FQNEAQ (reference sequence). In DNA, the CDR3 is TGTGCCAGCAGCGGAAACAGGGGATCTAATGAAAAACTGTTTTTT. Residues: CASSGNRGSNEKLFF.

The V call is TRBV28, the J call TRBJ1-3; D possibly corresponds to TRBD1 (6 bases). There are 14 residues in the CDR3. Between the trimmed V and J ends, which lost 7 bases and 4 bases, there was a span of 14 bases. Germline lookup yields CDR1 MDHEN and CDR2 SYDVKM. The CDR3 bases are TGTGCCAGCACCCGTCAGGGGTGGGGAAACACCATATATTTT. As protein: CASTRQGWGNTIYF. Together with reference TRBV28 and TRBJ1-3, the CDR3 gives the full variable domain: DVKVTQSSRYLVKRTGEKVFLECVQDMDHENMFWYRQDPGLGLRLIYFSYDVKMKEKGDIPEGYSVSREKKERFSLILESASTNQTSMYLCASTRQGWGNTIYFGEGSWLTVV.

The V gene is TRBV19, the J gene TRBJ2-7; D gene uncertain. The CDR3 is made up of 16 amino acids. CDR1 is LNHDA, CDR2 SQIVND, per germline (reference sequence). Trimming stripped 2 bases from V and 2 bases from J, with 16 bases between. CDR3 residues: CASSIRSITLPYEQYF. The CDR3 DNA reads as TGTGCCAGTAGTATACGGAGCATTACACTCCCCTACGAGCAGTACTTC.

V is TRBV4-1 and J is TRBJ2-1, with 7 bases fitting TRBD2. V trimming: 2 bases; J trimming: 7 bases; junction bases outside the gene matches: 14. Germline-derived CDR1 and CDR2 are MGHRA and YSYEKL. This CDR3 is 17 amino acids long. The CDR3 spells CASSQPPRGGRANEQFF. Here the CDR3 DNA reads TGCGCCAGCAGCCAACCCCCTCGGGGCGGGAGAGCTAATGAGCAGTTCTTC.

On this clone itself: The sample holds other DNA sequences that translate to the same CDR3. This rearrangement joins TRBV5-1 to TRBJ2-7; D ambiguous. The V end lost 3 bases, the J end lost 6 bases, and 7 bases lay between the germline ends. Per germline, CDR1 SGHRS and CDR2 YFSETQ. This CDR3 region has 11 residues. For the CDR3, the DNA is TGCGCCAGCAGCTCGTCGGGCGAGCAGTACTTC. It translates to CASSSSGEQYF.

The chain links TRBV19 to TRBJ2-1, with unresolved D. This CDR3 spans 16 amino acids. Germline lookup yields CDR1 LNHDA and CDR2 SQIVND (reference sequence). V gave up 2 bases and J gave up 4 bases, with 15 bases separating them. The CDR3 nucleotides are TGTGCCAGTAGTATAACGGGCTCAGTTAGTTACAATGAGCAGTTCTTC. This gives the protein CASSITGSVSYNEQFF.

The V and J genes are TRBV7-9 and TRBJ2-7; D is uncertain. This CDR3 contains 15 residues. Germline V gene lookup returns CDR1 SEHNR and CDR2 FQNEAQ (reference sequence). Trimming took off 2 bases at V and 3 bases at J, with 14 bases between the two ends. The CDR3 coding sequence is TGTGCCAGCAGCTTAATCAGCCCAGATAACTACGAGCAGTACTTC. Amino acid sequence: CASSLISPDNYEQYF. The variable domain in full, with the rest retrieved from reference TRBV7-9 and TRBJ2-7, is DTGVSQNPRHKITKRGQNVTFRCDPISEHNRLYWYRQTLGQGPEFLTYFQNEAQLEKSRLLSDRFSAERPKGSFSTLEIQRTEQGDSAMYLCASSLISPDNYEQYFGPGTRLTVT.

The gene calls are TRBV28 and TRBJ1-5; tentative D call: TRBD1 (5 bases). The CDR3 runs to 14 residues. Between the trimmed V and J ends, which lost 6 bases and 7 bases, there was a span of 16 bases. The germline CDR1 and CDR2 sequences are MDHEN and SYDVKM. The CDR3 loop reads CASRLGRGNQPQHF. As DNA, the CDR3 is TGTGCCAGCAGGCTCGGGCGGGGGAACCAGCCCCAGCATTTT.

V gene TRBV29-1 combines with J gene TRBJ1-2; D remains unclear. The V gene's germline CDR1 is SQVTM and CDR2 ANQGSEA. Trimming took 4 bases from V and 5 from J, leaving 8 bases between them. The CDR3 is 11 amino acids. CDR3 loop: CSVAHEYGYTF. The CDR3 nucleotides read TGCAGCGTTGCCCACGAATATGGCTACACCTTC.

The V and J genes are TRBV10-3 and TRBJ2-1; 9 bases fit TRBD2. With 6 bases clipped from V and 5 bases from J, the junction kept 11 bases outside the gene matches. Germline assignment: CDR1 ENHRY and CDR2 SYGVKD. This CDR3 is built from 16 residues. CDR3 amino acids: CAISDGRLAGHNEQFF. DNA for the CDR3: TGTGCCATCAGCGATGGGAGGCTAGCGGGACACAATGAGCAGTTCTTC.